This TCR beta chain was sequenced for a study of beta chain features in type 1 diabetes. General study results and limits: Overrepresentation of cells with high TCR expression could result from cDNA sequencing. TCRB CDR3s from Type 1 diabetes patients were moderately but significantly shorter in all four CD4+ subsets. In these data, an HLA type influence on TCRB rearrangement remained unresolved.

This clone occurred a few times. Its target is unknown. Isolated RNA was reverse transcribed in full, so expressed TCRB transcripts were sequenced. Generated by immunoSEQ multiplex PCR, the TCRdb table keeps only in-frame clones and is missing some. The table has around 150,000 clones, around 8% seen once. The length of the CDR3 is 14 residues. The V gene's germline CDR1 is LNHDA and CDR2 SQIVND (reference sequence). The trim removed 6 bases at V and 1 base at J, leaving 5 bases unmatched. V and J are TRBV19 and TRBJ1-1; 7 bases match TRBD1. Material: central memory CD4+ T cells from blood. This TCR derives from a man aged 18 to 29 in good health. The CDR3 DNA is TGTGCCAGTAGAAACAGGGGCCGGAACACTGAAGCTTTCTTT. This sequence encodes CASRNRGRNTEAFF.